The 8 T cell receptor beta chains below come from one sample, sequenced in a study of blood T cell repertoires in COVID-19. Assay used: immunoSEQ multiplex PCR; TCRdb lists only in-frame clones, some missing. Here the sample spans about 78,000 clones, 77% being singletons. The specimen was peripheral blood. These receptors were collected from a human donor in a cohort sampled during active COVID-19.

This chain uses TRBV7-9 with TRBJ1-3, with D uncertain. This CDR3 is built from 16 residues. Germline CDR1 reads SEHNR; CDR2 reads FQNEAQ (reference sequence). V was clipped by 1 base and J by 1 base, with 11 bases between them. This CDR3 reads CASSLGSGLSGNTIYF. The CDR3 DNA sequence: TGTGCCAGCAGCTTAGGGTCGGGTCTATCTGGAAACACCATATATTTT.

The V gene is TRBV30, the J gene TRBJ2-7, with 7 bases fitting TRBD1. V was pared by 8 bases and J by 1 base, with 8 bases of the junction left unmatched. The CDR3 is made up of 13 amino acids. The germline V gene has CDR1 GTSNPN and CDR2 SVGIG (reference sequence). Written as DNA, the CDR3 is TGTGCCGCAGGGACAGCAAATTCCTACGAGCAGTACTTC. Its protein product is CAAGTANSYEQYF.

CDR3 in amino acids: CASNAARPPNYGYTF. CDR3 DNA sequence: TGTGCCAGCAACGCCGCTAGGCCTCCTAACTATGGCTACACCTTC. V gene TRBV6-4 combines with J gene TRBJ1-2; no clear D gene. Deletions cut 7 bases from V and 0 bases from J, with 15 bases between. CDR1 and CDR2 (germline): MRHNA, SNTAGT. The CDR3 has 15 amino acids.

This clone has just a few counts. The chain links TRBV11-3 to TRBJ1-1; a weak D match, TRBD1 (6 bases). This CDR3 region has 15 residues. CDR1 SGHNT and CDR2 YENEEA come from the germline V gene. V lost 4 bases to trimming and J lost 1 base, with 13 bases between them. The CDR3 nucleotides read TGTGCCAGCAGCTCACGACAGGTGGGGAACACTGAAGCTTTCTTT. Protein: CASSSRQVGNTEAFF.

Only a few counts were recorded for this clone. The chain carries TRBV7-2 and TRBJ2-3; D might be TRBD2 (7 bases). The germline CDR1 and CDR2 sequences are SGHTA and FQGNSA. This CDR3 comprises 15 residues. Trimming shortened V by 5 bases and J by 7 bases, and 19 bases separated the two germline ends. The CDR3 region is CASSRRGRGANTQYF. CDR3 sequence (DNA): TGTGCCAGCAGCCGCAGGGGTCGGGGGGCAAATACGCAGTATTTT.

The CDR3 region has the DNA TGTGCCAGCAGTTTATCAAGCAGGGGTGAGAGGGCCAAAAACATTCAGTACTTC. It translates to CASSLSSRGERAKNIQYF. The chain uses TRBV28 and TRBJ2-4, with D possibly matching TRBD1 (6 bases). In germline, CDR1 is MDHEN, CDR2 SYDVKM. Between the trimmed V and J ends, which lost 1 base and 1 base, there was a span of 17 bases. There are 18 residues in the CDR3.

Regarding this clone: At one of its ends the junction is not consistent with the germline gene, which may arise from a read error. This rearrangement joins TRBV29-1 to TRBJ1-1; tentatively, D is TRBD1 (6 bases). Germline V gives CDR1 SQVTM, CDR2 ANQGSEA. CDR3 size: 12 residues. The DNA for the CDR3 is TGTGCCACGCAAAGGGGGACGGAGTCAGCTTTCTTT. Amino acids: CATQRGTESAFF. Drawing the rest from reference TRBV29-1 and TRBJ1-1, the complete variable domain is SAVISQKPSRDICQRGTSLTIQCQVDSQVTMMFWYRQQPGQSLTLIATANQGSEATYESGFVIDKFPISRPNLTFSTLTVSNMSPEDSSIYLCATQRGTESAFFGQGTRLTVV.

The chain links TRBV5-1 to TRBJ1-1, with a weak D call TRBD1 (6 bases). Trimming took off 1 base at V and 2 bases at J, with 9 bases between the two ends. Per germline, CDR1 SGHRS and CDR2 YFSETQ. This CDR3 comprises 14 residues. CDR3 sequence (DNA): TGCGCCAGCAGCTTGCAGGGGCCAAACACTGAAGCTTTCTTT. Its protein product is CASSLQGPNTEAFF.